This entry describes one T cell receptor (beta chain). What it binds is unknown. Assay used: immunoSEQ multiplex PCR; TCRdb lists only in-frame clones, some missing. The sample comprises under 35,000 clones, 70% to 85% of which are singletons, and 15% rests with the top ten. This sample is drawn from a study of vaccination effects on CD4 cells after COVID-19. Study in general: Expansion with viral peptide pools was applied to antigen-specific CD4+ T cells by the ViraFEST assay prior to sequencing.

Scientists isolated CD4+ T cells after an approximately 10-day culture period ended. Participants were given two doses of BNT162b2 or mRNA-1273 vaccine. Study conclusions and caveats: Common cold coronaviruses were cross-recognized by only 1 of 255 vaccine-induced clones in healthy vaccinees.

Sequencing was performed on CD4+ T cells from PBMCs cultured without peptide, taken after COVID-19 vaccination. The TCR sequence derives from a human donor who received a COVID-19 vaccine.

The CDR3 is CASRKGQVNEKLFF. The CDR3 DNA reads as TGTGCCAGCAGGAAAGGACAGGTAAATGAAAAACTGTTTTTT. This sequence joins TRBV27 and TRBJ1-4; 7 nucleotides line up with TRBD1. Germline V gene lookup returns CDR1 MNHEY and CDR2 SMNVEV (reference sequence). This CDR3 has 14 amino acids. V lost 6 bases and J lost 5; bases outside the gene matches: 6.